Following are 7 T cell receptor beta chains from one sample sequenced in a study of PD-1 blockade in classical Hodgkin lymphoma. The time point denotes: cycle 4 day 1 (C4D1), after 5 to 7 weeks of nivolumab. All trial patients relapsed after autologous stem cell transplantation. This table comes from immunoSEQ multiplex PCR, and its TCRdb copy is limited to in-frame clones, with some not included. The sample consists of roughly 30,000 clones, around 81% of them appearing once. This material consisted of peripheral blood mononuclear cells (PBMCs), taken before the fourth cycle of nivolumab. Every receptor here comes from a human donor with classical Hodgkin lymphoma.

This clone is labeled medium-sized (0.01 to 0.1%). The chain combines TRBV4-3 with TRBJ1-1; no clear D gene. The CDR3 is made up of 14 amino acids. Germline V gene sequence: CDR1 LGHNA, CDR2 YSLEER. V lost 0 bases and J lost 4, with 9 bases in between. This CDR3 is CASSQDWVATEAFF. Here the CDR3 DNA reads TGCGCCAGCAGCCAAGATTGGGTGGCCACTGAAGCTTTCTTT.

The V and J genes are TRBV6-4 and TRBJ2-1; D is possibly TRBD1 (6 bases). CDR1 and CDR2 from the germline V gene are MRHNA and SNTAGT. This CDR3 spans 14 amino acids. Trimming left V 6 bases short and J 4 bases short, with 13 bases between. This CDR3 is CASSPGTRYNEQFF. The CDR3 nucleotides are TGTGCCAGCAGCCCCGGGACACGGTACAATGAGCAGTTCTTC.

The chain is built from TRBV9 and TRBJ2-4; no clear D. This CDR3 has 15 residues. The germline gives CDR1 SGDLS, CDR2 YYNGEE. Deletions cut 2 bases from V and 0 bases from J, with 9 bases between. CDR3 sequence: CASSVVELAKNIQYF. In DNA, the CDR3 is TGTGCCAGCAGCGTTGTCGAACTAGCCAAAAACATTCAGTACTTC.

The chain uses TRBV10-3 and TRBJ2-2; D not certain. The length of the CDR3 is 13 residues. CDR1 ENHRY and CDR2 SYGVKD come from the germline V gene. V dropped 4 bases and J dropped 2 bases, with 5 bases sitting between them. This chain's CDR3 is CAISGENTGELFF. The CDR3 region has the DNA TGTGCCATCAGTGGGGAAAACACCGGGGAGCTGTTTTTT.

V gene TRBV29-1 combines with J gene TRBJ1-2, with D tentatively TRBD1 (5 bases). This CDR3 has 13 amino acids. Germline V CDR1 and CDR2: SQVTM, ANQGSEA. The germline V and J ends were trimmed by 3 bases and 5 bases, with 13 bases remaining between them. CDR3 bases: TGCAGCGTTGACTCCAGGGTTCAATATGGCTACACCTTC. It codes for CSVDSRVQYGYTF.

This chain links TRBV14 with TRBJ2-5, with D uncertain. The CDR3 runs to 11 residues. Germline loops: CDR1 SGHDN, CDR2 FVKESK. Trimming stripped 4 bases from V and 8 bases from J, with 8 bases between. In DNA form, the CDR3 reads TGTGCCAGCAGCCTTGTGGGTACCCAGTACTTC. Amino acid sequence: CASSLVGTQYF.

V gene TRBV25-1 combines with J gene TRBJ1-6; no clear D. Germline loops: CDR1 MGHDK, CDR2 SYGVNS. The CDR3 runs 14 residues. The V end lost 2 bases, the J end lost 6 bases, and 8 bases lay between the germline ends. The CDR3 loop reads CASSEGFANSPLHF. In DNA, the CDR3 is TGTGCCAGCAGTGAAGGGTTCGCTAATTCACCCCTCCACTTT.